Listed below are T cell receptor beta chains from one sample, sequenced in a study of T cell repertoires in cytomegalovirus infection. Each CDR3 protein is one row after TCRdb ran MiXCR on the reads. The sample has a few hundred thousand distinct CDR3 sequences; 26% are singletons. The sample consisted of PBMCs. Receptors originate from a human donor in good health (CMV status not recorded). Some clones in this sample may be carry-over from other donors' samples. Both conserved end residues are part of each CDR3. The D gene is left open where the match is weak. Rows give clone size only sometimes, using once, few, many, or a class for an expanded clone.

v_call	cdr3_length	j_call	d_call	clone_size	cdr3_nt	cdr3_aa
TRBV5-4	16	TRBJ2-5	-	-	TGTGCCAGCAGCCTTCAGGGCCGGGAGACCTCCGAGACCCAGTACTTC	CASSLQGRETSETQYF
TRBV19	17	TRBJ2-1	TRBD2	few	TGTGCCAGTAGTCTATCCCCTAGCGGGAGAGGCATCAATGAGCAGTTCTTC	CASSLSPSGRGINEQFF
TRBV6-2/TRBV6-3	15	TRBJ2-1	-	-	TGTGCCAGCAGTTACGGAAGTTACAACTACAATGAGCAGTTCTTC	CASSYGSYNYNEQFF
TRBV12-5	12	TRBJ1-1	-	-	TGTGCTAGTGGTTTCGGGGTGGCTGAAGCTTTCTTT	CASGFGVAEAFF
TRBV7-6	17	TRBJ2-3	TRBD2	-	TGTGCCAGCAGCTTAGGGACTAGCGGGATCTCCACAGATACGCAGTATTTT	CASSLGTSGISTDTQYF
TRBV4-2	14	TRBJ1-5	-	many	TGTGCCAGCAGCCAAGAGGGCAGTAATCAGCCCCAGCATTTT	CASSQEGSNQPQHF
TRBV12-3/TRBV12-4	15	TRBJ2-1	TRBD2	few	TGTGCCAGCAGTACTAGCGCGGTTTCCTACAATGAGCAGTTCTTC	CASSTSAVSYNEQFF
TRBV12-3/TRBV12-4	14	TRBJ2-5	TRBD2	few	TGTGCCAGCAGCATAGCGGGAGGTGGGGAGACCCAGTACTTC	CASSIAGGGETQYF
TRBV19	14	TRBJ1-4	-	-	TGTGCCAGTAAAAGGGGACGGAGTAATGAAAAACTGTTTTTT	CASKRGRSNEKLFF
TRBV7-2	14	TRBJ1-2	-	few	TGTGCCAGCAGCTTAGACCTAGCTAACTATGGCTACACCTTC	CASSLDLANYGYTF
TRBV28	15	TRBJ2-7	TRBD1	once	TGTGCCAGCAGTGAGGGACAGGAAGCGGCCTACGAGCAGTACTTC	CASSEGQEAAYEQYF
TRBV7-2	13	TRBJ2-3	-	-	TGTGCCAGCAGAGATTCTTTCACAGATACGCAGTATTTT	CASRDSFTDTQYF
TRBV4-1	19	TRBJ1-1	-	-	TGCGCCAGCAGCCAACCGTTTGGGGATTACAGGGCGGTGAACACTGAAGCTTTCTTT	CASSQPFGDYRAVNTEAFF
TRBV6-2/TRBV6-3	14	TRBJ1-5	-	few	TGTGCCAGCAGCCGAGGGACATTCAATCAGCCCCAGCATTTT	CASSRGTFNQPQHF
TRBV7-9	13	TRBJ2-7	TRBD2	few	TGTGCCAGCAGCGTAGCGGGAGTACACGAGCAGTACTTC	CASSVAGVHEQYF
TRBV7-3	14	TRBJ2-2	-	-	TGTGCCAGCAGCGGAACAGGGAATGTCGGGGAGCTGTTTTTT	CASSGTGNVGELFF
TRBV11-3	15	TRBJ2-3	-	few	TGTGCCAGCAGCTTCTATAGCAGTAGCACAGATACGCAGTATTTT	CASSFYSSSTDTQYF
TRBV7-2	15	TRBJ2-7	-	-	TGTGCCAGCAGCCCCTCAGGCCATGGATCCTACGAGCAGTACTTC	CASSPSGHGSYEQYF
TRBV7-2	15	TRBJ2-4	-	many	TGTGCCAGCAGCTTAGCAGGTTTGGCCAAAAACATTCAGTACTTC	CASSLAGLAKNIQYF
TRBV12-3/TRBV12-4	15	TRBJ2-3	-	-	TGTGCCAGCAGTCGTGTAGCGTTGAGCACAGATACGCAGTATTTT	CASSRVALSTDTQYF
TRBV7-2	14	TRBJ2-1	-	many	TGTGCCAGCAGGAGGGGGGCCGCCTACAATGAGCAGTTCTTC	CASRRGAAYNEQFF
TRBV5-1	16	TRBJ2-4	-	-	TGCGCCAGCAGCTTGGGAGCCGGCAGTACCAAAAACATTCAGTACTTC	CASSLGAGSTKNIQYF
TRBV7-2	17	TRBJ2-5	TRBD2	many	TGTGCCAGCAGCCCGGTGGTAGCGGGACACCCTAGGGAGACCCAGTACTTC	CASSPVVAGHPRETQYF
TRBV28	12	TRBJ1-1	-	-	TGTGCCAGCAGTTTAACCCCAGGGGAAGCTTTCTTT	CASSLTPGEAFF
TRBV6-2/TRBV6-3	13	TRBJ1-1	TRBD1	-	TGTGCCAGCAGCTACACTGACAGGGGGCTGACTTTCTTT	CASSYTDRGLTFF
TRBV7-2	14	TRBJ1-5	-	many	TGTGCCAGCAGCTTATCCAGGGAGCTTCAGCCCCAGCATTTT	CASSLSRELQPQHF
TRBV20-1	14	TRBJ1-1	-	-	TGCAGTGCTAGAGTAGGGACGTTGAACACTGAAGCTTTCTTT	CSARVGTLNTEAFF
TRBV14	15	TRBJ1-6	TRBD1	-	TGTGCCAGCAGCCAAGCGCAGGGGGCTAATTCACCCCTCCACTTT	CASSQAQGANSPLHF
TRBV4-3	19	TRBJ2-3	TRBD2	few	TGCGCCAGCAGCCAAGATCCCGAATTGTGGACTAGCGGCACAGATACGCAGTATTTT	CASSQDPELWTSGTDTQYF
TRBV11-3	21	TRBJ2-3	TRBD2	many	TGTGCCAGCAGCTTAGGGTTTTGGTCTAGCGGGACCAGAACTAGCACAGATACGCAGTATTTT	CASSLGFWSSGTRTSTDTQYF
TRBV12-3/TRBV12-4	12	TRBJ2-2	-	-	TGTGCCAGCGACCTGAACACCGGGGAGCTGTTTTTT	CASDLNTGELFF
TRBV12-3/TRBV12-4	15	TRBJ1-5	-	-	TGTGCCAGCAGCCGGGCGGGTGACAACAATCAGCCCCAGCATTTT	CASSRAGDNNQPQHF
TRBV4-3	15	TRBJ1-5	-	few	TGCGCCAGCAGCCAAGTCTTGGGGGGGAATCAGCCCCAGCATTTT	CASSQVLGGNQPQHF
TRBV27	15	TRBJ1-1	TRBD1	few	TGTGCCAGCAGTCGAAAGACAGGGAGAAACACTGAAGCTTTCTTT	CASSRKTGRNTEAFF
TRBV7-6	16	TRBJ1-1	-	-	TGTGCCAGCAGCTTAGAAGACGGAATTACTAACACTGAAGCTTTCTTT	CASSLEDGITNTEAFF
TRBV7-9	14	TRBJ2-3	-	few	TGTGCCAGCAGCTTAATGGTAGGCCCAGATACGCAGTATTTT	CASSLMVGPDTQYF
TRBV5-3	15	TRBJ2-5	TRBD2	-	TGTGCCAGCAGCTTGGTGGCTAGCGGACAAGAGACCCAGTACTTC	CASSLVASGQETQYF
TRBV11-2	16	TRBJ1-5	TRBD1	many	TGTGCCAGCAGCTTAGTCTTGGGACAGGGGGTCATGCCCCAGCATTTT	CASSLVLGQGVMPQHF
TRBV5-8	15	TRBJ2-3	TRBD2	-	TGTGCCAGCAGCCGTACGGGGACTAGCGCTCGTACGCAGTATTTT	CASSRTGTSARTQYF
TRBV12-3/TRBV12-4	13	TRBJ1-1	-	-	TGTGCCAGCAGTTCATACTCGAACACTGAAGCTTTCTTT	CASSSYSNTEAFF
TRBV7-9	10	TRBJ1-1	-	few	TGTGCCAGCAGCTTATTCGAAGCTTTCTTT	CASSLFEAFF
TRBV24-1	17	TRBJ2-3	-	-	TGTGCCACCAGTGATCCCGGGACTACAGGGCCTCGGCATACGCAGTATTTT	CATSDPGTTGPRHTQYF
TRBV6-2/TRBV6-3	21	TRBJ1-5	-	-	TGTGCCAGCAGATCTCCCTCCCCCGCGACAGGAATACTTAATAGCAATCAGCCCCAGCATTTT	CASRSPSPATGILNSNQPQHF
TRBV5-8	14	TRBJ1-1	-	-	TGTGCCAGCAGCTTGGCCCCCCGGGACACTGAAGCTTTCTTT	CASSLAPRDTEAFF
TRBV6-5	15	TRBJ2-2	TRBD1	-	TGTGCCAGCAGTTCTCAGGGGGCCCACACCGGGGAGCTGTTTTTT	CASSSQGAHTGELFF
TRBV20-1	12	TRBJ2-1	TRBD2	-	TGCAGTGCTAGATCGATTAGCGGGGAGCAGTTCTTC	CSARSISGEQFF
TRBV2	18	TRBJ2-4	TRBD2	few	TGTGCCAGCAGTAGGCTAGCGGGAGGAGATGGGACCAAAAACATTCAGTACTTC	CASSRLAGGDGTKNIQYF
TRBV6-1	16	TRBJ1-1	-	-	TGTGCCAGCTATCCCGACGGGGGGCGAGGGGGCACTGAAGCTTTCTTT	CASYPDGGRGGTEAFF
TRBV19	18	TRBJ2-5	TRBD2	-	TGTGCCAGTAGTACCCTTGGGACTAGCGGGGGGGGGCAAGAGACCCAGTACTTC	CASSTLGTSGGGQETQYF
TRBV18	14	TRBJ1-1	-	-	TGTGCCAGCTCACCGCGACAGACGAACACTGAAGCTTTCTTT	CASSPRQTNTEAFF
TRBV7-9	16	TRBJ2-1	TRBD1	many	TGTGCCAGCAGCTTTAGAACAGGGGGTTACTACAATGAGCAGTTCTTC	CASSFRTGGYYNEQFF
TRBV5-1	15	TRBJ2-2	TRBD2	-	TGCGCCAGCAATAGCGGGAGGTCCAACACCGGGGAGCTGTTTTTT	CASNSGRSNTGELFF
TRBV7-6	16	TRBJ2-2	-	many	TGTGCCAGCAGCTTAGAAGCGGGCCGGTACACCGGGGAGCTGTTTTTT	CASSLEAGRYTGELFF
TRBV7-8	13	TRBJ1-6	-	many	TGTGCCAGCAGCCCCGGGGCAGGATCACCCCTCCACTTT	CASSPGAGSPLHF
TRBV20-1	15	TRBJ2-2	TRBD1	many	TGCAGTGCTAGAGACCGGGACAGGACTACCGGGGAGCTGTTTTTT	CSARDRDRTTGELFF
TRBV29-1	15	TRBJ2-1	TRBD2	-	TGCAGCGTTGAGGGGTCTAGCGGGAGGGTTAATGAGCAGTTCTTC	CSVEGSSGRVNEQFF
TRBV7-9	15	TRBJ2-1	-	-	TGTGCCAGCAGCTTAAGTGGGCAAAAAGGCAATGAGCAGTTCTTC	CASSLSGQKGNEQFF
TRBV6-2/TRBV6-3	17	TRBJ1-5	TRBD1	-	TGTGCCAGCAGTTTGTCAGGGGGGGGTTGGAGCAATCAGCCCCAGCATTTT	CASSLSGGGWSNQPQHF
TRBV11-2	14	TRBJ2-1	-	few	TGTGCCAGCAGCTACCGAACAGGGTTCAATGAGCAGTTCTTC	CASSYRTGFNEQFF